This T cell receptor beta chain was sequenced in a study of T cells expressing NK-cell markers. As for the study in general: Sequencing of TCR beta repertoires drew on sorted CD3+CD56+NKG2C+, CD3+CD56+NKG2C- and CD3+CD56-NKG2C+ T cells.

Comments on this clonotype: Its antigen is unknown.

Points from the study as a whole: Among several donors, these clonotypes also ranked first in the CD3+CD56-NKG2C+ fraction. Whether expanded NKG2C-expressing T cell clones recognize HCMV is unknown.

The authors generated TCR beta cDNA through 5'RACE template switching with UMIs. With the 5' RACE reads reprocessed, TCRdb shows one record per CDR3 protein and no DNA. The sample totals approximately 150,000 distinct CDR3 sequences; its top ten clones hold 12%. The CDR3 consists of 17 residues. Germline values: CDR1 SGHRS, CDR2 YFSETQ. This TCR was sampled from a man between 18 and 35 years old in good health. Sequenced input: blood T cells: a sorted CD56 or NKG2C T cell subset, CD4+ or CD8+ T cells, or bulk PBMC T cells (not recorded which). The V and J genes are TRBV5-1 and TRBJ2-5; with no DNA, the TCRdb D assignment of TRBD2 cannot be verified. The CDR3 here is CASSPGTSGSIIETQYF.